The next 23 T cell receptor beta chains were all read from a single sample in a study of identical twins. TCRdb reanalysed the 5' RACE reads using MiXCR and keeps one entry per CDR3 protein. Of roughly 220,000 distinct CDR3 sequences in the sample, 5% to 7% were seen once. The data also belong to a second study, concerning T cells expressing NK-cell markers.

Sequencing was done on a sample of CD8+ T cells sorted from blood. All receptors come from a woman between 18 and 29 years old in good health.

At least ten counts were recorded for this clonotype. This chain links TRBV7-9 with TRBJ2-1; possible D gene TRBD1, 6 bases. V was cut by 5 bases and J by 5 bases, with 13 bases left in between. Per the germline V gene, CDR1 is SEHNR and CDR2 is FQNEAQ (reference sequence). This CDR3 contains 14 residues. CDR3 protein: CASSPRTEHNEQFF. The CDR3 DNA reads TGTGCCAGCAGCCCACGGACAGAGCACAATGAGCAGTTCTTC. Looking up the rest from reference TRBV7-9 and TRBJ2-1 gives the full variable domain: DTGVSQNPRHKITKRGQNVTFRCDPISEHNRLYWYRQTLGQGPEFLTYFQNEAQLEKSRLLSDRFSAERPKGSFSTLEIQRTEQGDSAMYLCASSPRTEHNEQFFGPGTRLTVL.

This clonotype was observed a few times. The CDR3 nucleotides are TGTGCCAGCAGGCATCCCCGACAGGGGGACACTGAAGCTTTCTTT. Translating it yields CASRHPRQGDTEAFF. The chain joins TRBV6-1 to TRBJ1-1; 9 bases map to TRBD1. The length of the CDR3 is 15 residues. The trim removed 6 bases at V and 3 bases at J, leaving 8 bases unmatched. CDR1 is MNHNS, CDR2 SASEGT, per germline.

This clonotype was seen a handful of times. The chain has TRBV6-5 and TRBJ1-4; no clear D gene. Germline CDR1 and CDR2: MNHEY and SVGAGI. This CDR3 spans 13 amino acids. Trimming left V 6 bases short and J 5 bases short, with 10 bases between. CDR3 sequence reads: CASSYGLNEKLFF. In DNA, the CDR3 is TGTGCCAGCAGCTACGGGCTCAATGAAAAACTGTTTTTT.

The rearrangement uses TRBV11-3 and TRBJ2-7; D possibly corresponds to TRBD2 (5 bases). The germline V gene has CDR1 SGHNT and CDR2 YENEEA. V gave up 9 bases and J gave up 6 bases, with 15 bases separating them. This CDR3 has 12 amino acids. The CDR3 loop is CASNGDEGEQYF. CDR3 coding DNA: TGTGCCAGTAACGGCGACGAGGGCGAGCAGTACTTC.

The gene calls are TRBV5-1 and TRBJ2-2, with TRBD1 matching 7 bases. CDR1 SGHRS and CDR2 YFSETQ come from the germline V gene. The CDR3 totals 15 residues. The J segment lost 2 bases and the V segment lost 4 bases, leaving 5 bases of the junction unmatched. Here the CDR3 reads CASSPDRDNTGELFF. CDR3 sequence (DNA): TGCGCCAGCAGCCCCGACAGGGACAACACCGGGGAGCTGTTTTTT.

This clonotype was seen repeatedly, ten times or more. The chain combines TRBV7-2 with TRBJ2-1; D unclear. Trimming took 0 bases from V and 5 from J, leaving 11 bases between them. The germline gives CDR1 SGHTA, CDR2 FQGNSA. There are 15 residues in the CDR3. CDR3 nucleotides: TGTGCCAGCAGCTTAGCGCTACCAGCTAACAATGAGCAGTTCTTC. Translated, it gives CASSLALPANNEQFF.

In this sample, this clonotype turned up a few times. The J gene is TRBJ2-7, the V gene TRBV20-1; D perhaps matches TRBD2 (6 bases). Trimming removed 5 bases from V and 0 bases from J, with 14 bases in between. Germline V lookup: CDR1 DFQATT, CDR2 SNEGSKA (reference sequence). The CDR3 is 14 residues long. The CDR3 reads CSAGAGAGSYEQYF. The CDR3, as DNA: TGCAGTGCTGGCGCTGGAGCGGGCTCCTACGAGCAGTACTTC.

This clonotype was detected ten times or more. This chain links TRBV29-1 with TRBJ2-1; a weak D match, TRBD2 (5 bases). This CDR3 spans 14 amino acids. Trimming took 7 bases from V and 0 from J, leaving 13 bases between them. From germline, CDR1 is SQVTM and CDR2 ANQGSEA. Here the CDR3 reads CSAPGGSSYNEQFF. CDR3 DNA sequence: TGCAGCGCCCCCGGAGGTAGCTCCTACAATGAGCAGTTCTTC.

This clonotype was counted many times. J is TRBJ2-3 and V is TRBV5-1; TRBD2 agrees at 10 bases. CDR3 length: 16 residues. V gave up 2 bases and J gave up 1 base; unmatched junction bases: 4. Germline CDR1 and CDR2: SGHRS and YFSETQ. For the CDR3, the DNA is TGCGCCAGCAGCTTAGAACTAGCGGGACGCACAGATACGCAGTATTTT. Amino acid sequence: CASSLELAGRTDTQYF.

The V call is TRBV6-2 or TRBV6-3, the J call TRBJ2-1; 9 bases agree with TRBD2. CDR1 is MNHEY and CDR2 is SVGEGT in the germline V gene. V shed 1 base and J 4 bases; nucleotides not matched to a gene: 8. CDR3 length equals 17 residues. The CDR3 sequence: CASSYLASGMIYNEQFF. CDR3 DNA: TGTGCCAGCAGTTACTTGGCTAGCGGGATGATATACAATGAGCAGTTCTTC.

There are a few counts of this clonotype. The gene calls are TRBV10-2 and TRBJ1-2; D gene uncertain. V was trimmed by 0 bases and J by 6 bases, leaving 14 bases between them. Germline-derived CDR1 and CDR2 are WSHSY and SAAADI. The CDR3 loop spans 15 amino acids. Written as DNA, the CDR3 is TGCGCCAGCAGTGAGTCCGGCGGATTTGGGGATGGCTACACCTTC. It encodes CASSESGGFGDGYTF.

The rearrangement joins TRBV12-3 or TRBV12-4 to TRBJ2-5; D may be TRBD2 (7 bases). Between the trimmed V and J ends, which lost 3 bases and 4 bases, there was a span of 18 bases. The CDR3 spans 16 residues. As DNA, the CDR3 is TGTGCCAGCAGTTTCACCTCGATGGGGGGGCCAGAGACCCAGTACTTC. Residues: CASSFTSMGGPETQYF.

Many counts were recorded for this clonotype. The chain combines TRBV20-1 with TRBJ2-7, with D unclear. V was pared by 1 base and J by 4 bases, with 11 bases between. Per the germline V gene, CDR1 is DFQATT and CDR2 is SNEGSKA (reference sequence). The CDR3 spans 13 residues. The CDR3 DNA sequence: TGCAGTGCTAGAGCGTTTGTTCTATACGAGCAGTACTTC. This codes for CSARAFVLYEQYF.

In its sample, this clonotype was seen a few times. The CDR3 loop is CASSLSALGEQYF. The CDR3 DNA reads TGTGCCAGCAGTTTATCTGCGTTGGGCGAGCAGTACTTC. The chain uses TRBV27 and TRBJ2-7; D remains unclear. Looked up from germline, CDR1 is MNHEY and CDR2 is SMNVEV (reference sequence). CDR3 length: 13 amino acids. The V gene lost 0 bases and the J gene lost 6 bases, with 9 bases spanning the gap.

In the case of this clonotype: At one end, the junction sequence differs from germline, possibly due to a read error. CDR3 region: CACSDGDTPMDLTTTEQYF. CDR3 nucleotides: TGTGCCTGCAGCGATGGGGACACCCCGATGGACTTGACCACGACCGAGCAGTACTTC. The J gene is TRBJ2-7, the V gene TRBV12-3 or TRBV12-4; a possible D gene is TRBD1 (6 bases). The CDR3 is 19 amino acids.

Notes on this clonotype: The junction departs from germline at one end; a sequencing error may be responsible. The rearrangement uses TRBV11-2 and TRBJ2-3, with 7 bases that match TRBD1. CDR1 and CDR2 from the germline V gene are SGHAT and FQNNGV. The length of the CDR3 is 14 residues. The CDR3 region is CASSLSWGTVTQYF. In DNA form, the CDR3 reads TGTGCCAGCAGCTTATCGTGGGGGACAGTTACGCAGTATTTT.

This clonotype was counted ten times or more. The chain recombines TRBV9 with TRBJ2-3; the D gene is possibly TRBD1 (6 bases). Between the trimmed V and J ends, which lost 1 base and 3 bases, there was a span of 6 bases. CDR1 is SGDLS and CDR2 is YYNGEE in the germline V gene. CDR3 length: 13 residues. The DNA for the CDR3 is TGTGCCAGCAGCGTAAGGGGGACAGATACGCAGTATTTT. Residues: CASSVRGTDTQYF. Full variable domain (outside the CDR3, taken from reference TRBV9 and TRBJ2-3): DSGVTQTPKHLITATGQRVTLRCSPRSGDLSVYWYQQSLDQGLQFLIQYYNGEERAKGNILERFSAQQFPDLHSELNLSSLELGDSALYFCASSVRGTDTQYFGPGTRLTVL.

The CDR3 reads CASGPTSVHEQFF. The CDR3 coding sequence is TGTGCCAGCGGCCCTACTAGCGTCCATGAGCAGTTCTTC. The chain joins TRBV9 to TRBJ2-1; TRBD2 matches at 7 bases. From germline, CDR1 is SGDLS and CDR2 YYNGEE. V lost 7 bases and J lost 8; bases outside the gene matches: 9. CDR3 length equals 13 residues.

This clonotype came up a few times. The V gene is TRBV6-5, the J gene TRBJ2-3, with D uncertain. Trimming shortened V by 0 bases and J by 1 base, and 8 bases separated the two germline ends. The germline V gene has CDR1 MNHEY and CDR2 SVGAGI. The CDR3 covers 15 residues. The CDR3 DNA sequence: TGTGCCAGCAGTTACTCTCCCCCCGGCACAGATACGCAGTATTTT. Translation gives CASSYSPPGTDTQYF.

This clonotype was counted a few times. The chain uses TRBV5-1 and TRBJ2-5, with TRBD1 matching 8 bases. This CDR3 contains 15 residues. Trimming at V came to 0 bases and at J to 5 bases, leaving 6 bases not matched to a gene. The V gene's germline CDR1 is SGHRS and CDR2 YFSETQ. The CDR3 here is CASSLEAGGWETQYF. CDR3 bases: TGCGCCAGCAGCTTGGAGGCAGGGGGCTGGGAGACCCAGTACTTC.

This clonotype came up a few times. This chain links TRBV4-1 with TRBJ2-6; no definite D call. V was clipped by 4 bases and J by 0 bases, with 7 bases between them. This CDR3 is built from 15 residues. The V gene's germline CDR1 is MGHRA and CDR2 YSYEKL. CDR3 sequence: CASSPQSSGANVLTF. The CDR3 DNA is TGCGCCAGCAGCCCCCAAAGCTCTGGGGCCAACGTCCTGACTTTC.

This clonotype was counted between two and nine times. The chain has TRBV20-1 and TRBJ2-7, with 14 bases lining up with TRBD2. Germline CDR1 DFQATT, CDR2 SNEGSKA (reference sequence). The CDR3 runs 20 residues. The CDR3 bases are TGCAGATGTAGAAGCTGCTGTGCTAGCTTGACCGGGACTAGCGGGAGTAAGCAGTACTTC. Protein sequence: CRCRSCCASLTGTSGSKQYF.

V usage is TRBV28 and J usage is TRBJ2-5; 11 bases line up with TRBD2. Germline loops: CDR1 MDHEN, CDR2 SYDVKM. Trimming cost V 5 bases and J 2 bases; bases outside gene matches: 10. The CDR3 runs to 17 residues. CDR3: CASSPGSSGRSQETQYF. The CDR3 region has the DNA TGTGCCAGCAGTCCGGGGTCTAGCGGGAGGTCACAAGAGACCCAGTACTTC.